The 9 T cell receptor beta chains listed next were all sequenced from one sample in a study of patients and donors after allogeneic stem cell transplantation. In TCRdb, the RT-PCR reads were re-called with MiXCR into one record per CDR3 protein. The sample carries about 160,000 distinct CDR3 sequences, approximately 25% recorded once. Source material: blood, either unsorted or a sorted T cell fraction (not recorded which). The receptors stem from a human donor who was either an allogeneic HSCT recipient or a stem cell or donor lymphocyte infusion donor (not recorded which). It is not recorded whose cells these are; they may come from a transplant donor.

V and J are TRBV12-3 or TRBV12-4 and TRBJ1-4; the D is unclear. The CDR3 has 13 residues. Trimming stripped 7 bases from V and 4 bases from J, with 10 bases between. CDR3 loop: CASTRDVNEKLFF. CDR3 DNA sequence: TGTGCCAGCACCCGAGACGTTAATGAAAAACTGTTTTTT.

This clonotype appeared many times. The chain couples TRBV5-1 to TRBJ1-4; D might be TRBD1 (5 bases). Trimming took off 3 bases at V and 0 bases at J, with 12 bases between the two ends. Germline V gene sequence: CDR1 SGHRS, CDR2 YFSETQ. The CDR3 length is 16 residues. Written as DNA, the CDR3 is TGCGCCAGCAGCTCAGGGTCTTTCGCAACTAATGAAAAACTGTTTTTT. The encoded protein is CASSSGSFATNEKLFF.

The chain carries TRBV3-1 and TRBJ2-3; D gene unclear. The CDR3 has 15 residues. V was cut by 3 bases and J by 0 bases, with 10 bases left in between. Looked up from germline, CDR1 is LGHDT and CDR2 is YNNKEL (reference sequence). In nucleotides, the CDR3 is TGTGCCAGCAGCCAGAGGATTTATAGCACAGATACGCAGTATTTT. It translates to CASSQRIYSTDTQYF.

The chain combines TRBV16 with TRBJ1-2, with D unclear. The CDR3 spans 13 residues. Looked up from germline, CDR1 is KGHSY and CDR2 is FQNENV. With 0 bases removed from V and 6 bases from J, the gap between germline ends came to 8 bases. The CDR3 nucleotides read TGTGCCAGCAGCCAATCGACATTCAATGGCTACACCTTC. It codes for CASSQSTFNGYTF. Full variable domain (remainder filled in from reference TRBV16 and TRBJ1-2): GEEVAQTPKHLVRGEGQKAKLYCAPIKGHSYVFWYQQVLKNEFKFLISFQNENVFDETGMPKERFSAKCLPNSPCSLEIQATKLEDSAVYFCASSQSTFNGYTFGSGTRLTVV.

This clonotype was seen more than once but under ten times. The CDR3, as DNA: TGTGCCAGCAGCTTACCTCCAGGCTACACCTTC. This translates into CASSLPPGYTF. The rearrangement links TRBV7-2 to TRBJ1-2, with no clear D. Between the trimmed V and J ends, which lost 2 bases and 8 bases, there was a span of 6 bases. CDR1 and CDR2 from the germline V gene are SGHTA and FQGNSA. The CDR3 loop spans 11 amino acids.

The rearrangement links TRBV5-1 to TRBJ2-3, with D possibly matching TRBD1 (6 bases). CDR3 size: 15 residues. Germline assignment: CDR1 SGHRS and CDR2 YFSETQ. Trimming pared 2 bases from V and 2 bases from J, leaving 12 bases between. The CDR3 nucleotides read TGCGCCAGCAGCTTACAAGACAGGTACACAGATACGCAGTATTTT. It yields the protein CASSLQDRYTDTQYF.

The J gene is TRBJ2-1, the V gene TRBV7-9; 9 positions agree with TRBD1. The CDR3 sequence is 15 residues long. The V gene end was trimmed by 4 bases and the J gene end by 5 bases; junction bases not matched to a gene: 6. Germline V gene data show CDR1 as SEHNR and CDR2 as FQNEAQ (reference sequence). CDR3 in amino acids: CASSYPGTGNNEQFF. CDR3 DNA sequence: TGTGCCAGCAGCTATCCCGGGACAGGGAACAATGAGCAGTTCTTC.

The J gene is TRBJ1-2, the V gene TRBV19; perhaps TRBD1 as D (5 bases). Looked up from germline, CDR1 is LNHDA and CDR2 is SQIVND (reference sequence). Trimming removed 4 bases from V and 4 bases from J, with 13 bases in between. The CDR3 runs to 14 residues. The CDR3 protein is CASSNGAGRYGYTF. Here the CDR3 DNA reads TGTGCCAGTAGTAACGGGGCCGGCCGCTATGGCTACACCTTC. Drawing the rest from reference TRBV19 and TRBJ1-2, the complete variable domain is DGGITQSPKYLFRKEGQNVTLSCEQNLNHDAMYWYRQDPGQGLRLIYYSQIVNDFQKGDIAEGYSVSREKKESFPLTVTSAQKNPTAFYLCASSNGAGRYGYTFGSGTRLTVV.

Here the CDR3 DNA reads TGTGCCAGCAGTTTGGGCCTCGGAGGTGATACGCAGTATTTT. Its protein is CASSLGLGGDTQYF. The J gene is TRBJ2-3, the V gene TRBV12-3 or TRBV12-4; D might be TRBD2 (5 bases). Trimming removed 3 bases at V and 6 bases at J, with 13 bases between. The CDR3 is 14 residues long.